This TCR beta chain was documented in a study of T cell repertoires in cytomegalovirus infection. This clonotype was observed at least ten times. TCRdb re-called the reads with MiXCR, one entry per CDR3 protein. Among 480,000 or so distinct CDR3 sequences listed, approximately 10% were seen once. This CDR3 has 15 amino acids. Germline V gene data show CDR1 as MNHEY and CDR2 as SVGEGT. Trimming took 5 bases from V and 4 from J, leaving 12 bases between them. V and J are TRBV6-2 or TRBV6-3 and TRBJ2-6; D gene unclear. This TCR derives from a human donor in good health (CMV status not recorded). Some clones in this sample may be carry-over from other donors' samples. The sample comprised PBMCs. DNA of the CDR3: TGTGCCAGCAGTCCCTTCACCAGGGGGGCCAACGTCCTGACTTTC. Protein: CASSPFTRGANVLTF.